This T cell receptor beta chain was retrieved from a study of blood T cells in healthy people across ages. General study findings and limits: Lack of knowledge of donor CMV status possibly confounded expanded clonotype changes.

A few counts support this clonotype. The antigen is not known. CDR1 and CDR2 from the germline V gene are LGHNA and YNFKEQ. The CDR3 runs to 14 residues. J lost 5 bases, V lost 6 bases, and 5 bases had no gene match. PCR was performed a second time for about 7 to 11 cycles using a sample-barcoded 5' primer and a J-beta primer mix. Via MiXCR, TCRdb re-called the 5' RACE reads, giving one row per CDR3 protein. The sample holds fewer than 2 million distinct CDR3 sequences, approximately 40% seen once. Healthy Caucasians from Russia aged 6 to 90 served as donors. V gene TRBV4-2 combines with J gene TRBJ2-1, with 9 bases that match TRBD1. This clonotype originated in a human donor in good health. Specimen: blood. The CDR3 sequence: CASRGQGPNNEQFF. CDR3 nucleotides: TGTGCCAGCAGGGGACAGGGACCAAACAATGAGCAGTTCTTC.